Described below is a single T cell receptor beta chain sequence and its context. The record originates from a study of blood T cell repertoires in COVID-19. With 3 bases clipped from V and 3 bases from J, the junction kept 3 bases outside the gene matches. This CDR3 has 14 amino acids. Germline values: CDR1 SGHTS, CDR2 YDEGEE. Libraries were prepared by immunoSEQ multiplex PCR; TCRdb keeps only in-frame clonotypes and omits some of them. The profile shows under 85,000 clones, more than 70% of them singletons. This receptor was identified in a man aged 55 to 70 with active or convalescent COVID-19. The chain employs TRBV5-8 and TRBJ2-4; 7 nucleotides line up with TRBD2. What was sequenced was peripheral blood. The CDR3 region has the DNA TGTGCCAGCAGCTCGGGGGGATTCAAAAACATTCAGTACTTC. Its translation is CASSSGGFKNIQYF.